Sequencing of this TCR beta chain was carried out in a study of neoadjuvant anti-PD-1 for oral cavity cancer. Assay: immunoSEQ multiplex PCR; the TCRdb copy retains only in-frame clones and omits some. The sample consists of about 62,000 clones, under 85% of them appearing once. Trimming took off 5 bases at V and 8 bases at J, with 19 bases between the two ends. CDR1 is SGHNT, CDR2 YENEEA, per germline. The length of the CDR3 is 15 residues. The genes are TRBV11-3 and TRBJ2-1, with D perhaps TRBD2 (5 bases). This sequence was found in a person between 35 and 79 years old with oral cavity squamous cell carcinoma. The sequencing here drew on PBMCs, taken before nivolumab (anti-PD-1) treatment. CDR3 residues: CASSQGVSSIYEQFF. The CDR3 region has the DNA TGTGCCAGCAGCCAAGGTGTGTCTAGCATATATGAGCAGTTCTTC.